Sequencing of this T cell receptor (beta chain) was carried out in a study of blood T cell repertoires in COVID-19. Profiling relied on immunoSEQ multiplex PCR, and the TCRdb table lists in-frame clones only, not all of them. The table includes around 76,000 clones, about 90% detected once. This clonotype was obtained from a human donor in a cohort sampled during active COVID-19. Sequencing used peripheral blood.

The CDR3: CASTGRGAHSSYNEQFF. As DNA, the CDR3 is TGTGCCAGCACGGGACGGGGGGCCCACAGCTCCTACAATGAGCAGTTCTTC. The rearrangement links TRBV7-2 to TRBJ2-1; perhaps TRBD2 as D (7 bases). This CDR3 spans 17 amino acids. V was shortened by 7 bases and J by 0 bases, with 19 bases between the two germline ends. Per the germline V gene, CDR1 is SGHTA and CDR2 is FQGNSA.